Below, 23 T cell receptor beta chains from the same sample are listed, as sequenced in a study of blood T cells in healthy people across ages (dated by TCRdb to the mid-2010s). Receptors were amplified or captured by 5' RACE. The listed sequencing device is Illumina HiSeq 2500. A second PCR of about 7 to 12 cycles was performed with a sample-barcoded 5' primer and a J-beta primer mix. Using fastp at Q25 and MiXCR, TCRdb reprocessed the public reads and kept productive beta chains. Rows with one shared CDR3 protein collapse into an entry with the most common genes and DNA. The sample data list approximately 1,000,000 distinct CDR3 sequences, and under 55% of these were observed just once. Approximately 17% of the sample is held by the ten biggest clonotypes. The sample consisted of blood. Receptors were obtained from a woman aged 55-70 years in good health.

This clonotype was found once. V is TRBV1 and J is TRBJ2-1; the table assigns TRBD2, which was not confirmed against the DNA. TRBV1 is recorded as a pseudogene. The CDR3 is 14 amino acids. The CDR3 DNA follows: TGCACCAGCAGCACCGGGACTAGCGACAATGAGCAGTTCTTC. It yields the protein CTSSTGTSDNEQFF.

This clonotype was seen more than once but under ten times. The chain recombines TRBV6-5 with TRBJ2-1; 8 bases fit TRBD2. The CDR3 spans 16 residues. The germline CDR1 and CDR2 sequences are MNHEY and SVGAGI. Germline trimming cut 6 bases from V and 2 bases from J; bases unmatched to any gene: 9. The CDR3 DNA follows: TGTGCCAGCAGCCTCCGGGAGGGCGAAGCCTACAATGAGCAGTTCTTC. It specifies CASSLREGEAYNEQFF.

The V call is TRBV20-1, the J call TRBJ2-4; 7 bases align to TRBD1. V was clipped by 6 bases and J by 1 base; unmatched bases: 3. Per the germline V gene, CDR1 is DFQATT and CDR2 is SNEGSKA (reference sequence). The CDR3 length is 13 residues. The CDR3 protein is CSALDRAKNIQYF. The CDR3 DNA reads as TGCAGTGCCTTGGACAGGGCCAAAAACATTCAGTACTTC.

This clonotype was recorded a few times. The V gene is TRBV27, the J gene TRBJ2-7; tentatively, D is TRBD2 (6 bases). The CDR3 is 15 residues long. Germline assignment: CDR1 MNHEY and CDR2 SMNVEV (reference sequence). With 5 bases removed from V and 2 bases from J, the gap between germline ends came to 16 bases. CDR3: CASSLRGFPTYEQYF. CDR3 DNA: TGTGCCAGCAGTCTCCGGGGGTTCCCAACCTACGAGCAGTACTTC.

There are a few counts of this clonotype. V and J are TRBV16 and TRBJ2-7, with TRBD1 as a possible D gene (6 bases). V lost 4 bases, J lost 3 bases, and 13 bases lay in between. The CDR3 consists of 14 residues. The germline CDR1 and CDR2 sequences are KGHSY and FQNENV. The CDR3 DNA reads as TGTGCCAGCAGCCCGACAGGATTTCTCTACGAGCAGTACTTC. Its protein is CASSPTGFLYEQYF.

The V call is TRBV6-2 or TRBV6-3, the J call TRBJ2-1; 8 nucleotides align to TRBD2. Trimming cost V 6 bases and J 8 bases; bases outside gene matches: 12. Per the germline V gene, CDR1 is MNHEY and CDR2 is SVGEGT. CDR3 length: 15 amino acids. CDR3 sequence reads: CASRPPGLGEYEQFF. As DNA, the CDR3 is TGTGCCAGCAGACCTCCGGGACTAGGGGAGTATGAGCAGTTCTTC.

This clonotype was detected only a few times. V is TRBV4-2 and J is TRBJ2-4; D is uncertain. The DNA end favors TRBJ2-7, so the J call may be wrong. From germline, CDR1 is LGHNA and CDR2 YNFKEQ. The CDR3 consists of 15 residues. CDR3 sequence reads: CASSPRDDGPYEQYF. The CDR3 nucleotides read TGTGCCAGCAGCCCACGTGACGACGGCCCCTACGAGCAGTACTTC.

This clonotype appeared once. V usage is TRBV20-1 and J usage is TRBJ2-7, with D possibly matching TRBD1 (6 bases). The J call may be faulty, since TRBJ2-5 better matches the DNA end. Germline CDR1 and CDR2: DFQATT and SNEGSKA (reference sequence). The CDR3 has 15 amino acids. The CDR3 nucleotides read TGCAGTGTCCACAAACCCGGGACAAGTCGGGAGACCCAGTACTTC. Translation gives CSVHKPGTSRETQYF.

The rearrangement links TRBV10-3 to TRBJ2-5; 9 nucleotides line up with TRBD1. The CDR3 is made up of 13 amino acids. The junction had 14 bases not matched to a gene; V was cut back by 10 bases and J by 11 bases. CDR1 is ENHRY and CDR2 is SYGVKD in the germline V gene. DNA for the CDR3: TGTGCCACCCGGGACAGGGTTTACAATGAGCAGTACTTC. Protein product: CATRDRVYNEQYF.

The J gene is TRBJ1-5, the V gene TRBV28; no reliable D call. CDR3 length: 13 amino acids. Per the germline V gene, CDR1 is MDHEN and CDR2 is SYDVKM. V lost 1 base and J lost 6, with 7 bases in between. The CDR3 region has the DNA TGTGCCAGCAGTTTATTAGGGAGTCAGCCCCAGCATTTT. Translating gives CASSLLGSQPQHF.

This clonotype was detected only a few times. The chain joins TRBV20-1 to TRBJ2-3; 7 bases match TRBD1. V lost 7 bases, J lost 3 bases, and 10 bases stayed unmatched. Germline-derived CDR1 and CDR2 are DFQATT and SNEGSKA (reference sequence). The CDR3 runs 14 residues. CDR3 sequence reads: CSVLGNRGTDTQYF. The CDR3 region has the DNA TGCAGTGTCTTGGGGAACAGGGGAACAGATACGCAGTATTTT.

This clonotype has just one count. CDR3 in amino acids: CSANGRGRTSGANVLTF. CDR3 nucleotide sequence: TGCAGTGCTAATGGCCGCGGGAGGACGTCTGGGGCCAACGTCCTGACTTTC. This chain uses TRBV20-1 with TRBJ2-6; 8 bases align to TRBD2. CDR1 is DFQATT, CDR2 SNEGSKA, per germline (reference sequence). V trimming: 4 bases; J trimming: 1 base; junction bases outside the gene matches: 9. The CDR3 has 17 residues.

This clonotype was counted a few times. The DNA for the CDR3 is TGTGCCGGCTCTCGCGCCTACGAGCAGTACTTC. It translates to CAGSRAYEQYF. V usage is TRBV28 and J usage is TRBJ2-7; D not certain. Per the germline V gene, CDR1 is MDHEN and CDR2 is SYDVKM. The CDR3 sequence is 11 residues long. V was shortened by 11 bases and J by 2 bases, with 10 bases between the two germline ends.

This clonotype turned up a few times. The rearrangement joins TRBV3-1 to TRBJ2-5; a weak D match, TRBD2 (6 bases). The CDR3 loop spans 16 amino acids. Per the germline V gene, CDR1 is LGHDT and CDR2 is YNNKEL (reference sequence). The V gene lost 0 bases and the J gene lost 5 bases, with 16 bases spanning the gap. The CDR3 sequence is CASSQDLHGSGETQYF. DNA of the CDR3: TGTGCCAGCAGCCAAGATCTGCACGGGAGTGGGGAGACCCAGTACTTC.

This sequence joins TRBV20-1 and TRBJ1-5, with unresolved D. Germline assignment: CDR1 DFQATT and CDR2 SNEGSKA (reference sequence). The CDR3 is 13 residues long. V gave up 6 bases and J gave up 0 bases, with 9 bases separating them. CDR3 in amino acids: CSASENSNQPQHF. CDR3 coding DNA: TGCAGTGCCAGCGAAAATAGCAATCAGCCCCAGCATTTT.

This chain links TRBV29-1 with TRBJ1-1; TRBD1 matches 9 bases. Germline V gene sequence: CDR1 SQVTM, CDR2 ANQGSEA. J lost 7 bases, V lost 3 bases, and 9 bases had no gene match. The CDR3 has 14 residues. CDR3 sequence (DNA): TGCAGCGTTGACGTCGCGGGACAGGGAATTGAAGCTTTCTTT. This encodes CSVDVAGQGIEAFF.

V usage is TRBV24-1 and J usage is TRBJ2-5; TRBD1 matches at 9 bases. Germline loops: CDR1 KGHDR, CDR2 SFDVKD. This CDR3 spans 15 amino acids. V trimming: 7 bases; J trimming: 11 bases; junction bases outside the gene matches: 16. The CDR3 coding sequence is TGTGCCACCAGATCAAGACAGGGGGTATACAATGAGCAGTACTTC. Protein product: CATRSRQGVYNEQYF.

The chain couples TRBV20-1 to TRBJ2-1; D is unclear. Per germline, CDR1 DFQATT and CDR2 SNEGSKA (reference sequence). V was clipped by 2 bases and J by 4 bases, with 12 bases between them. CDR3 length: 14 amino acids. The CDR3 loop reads CSARSWTEYNEQFF. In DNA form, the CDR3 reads TGCAGTGCTAGATCCTGGACGGAGTACAATGAGCAGTTCTTC.

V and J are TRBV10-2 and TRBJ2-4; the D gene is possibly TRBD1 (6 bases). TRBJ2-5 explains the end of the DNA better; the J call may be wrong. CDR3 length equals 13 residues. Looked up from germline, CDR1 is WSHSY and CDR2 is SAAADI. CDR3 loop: CASPGQLQETQYF. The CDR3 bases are TGCGCCAGCCCAGGACAGCTACAAGAGACCCAGTACTTC.

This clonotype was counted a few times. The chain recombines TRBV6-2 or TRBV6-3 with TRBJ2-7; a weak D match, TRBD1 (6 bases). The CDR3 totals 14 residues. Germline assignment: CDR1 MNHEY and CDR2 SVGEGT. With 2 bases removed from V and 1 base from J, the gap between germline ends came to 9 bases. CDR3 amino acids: CASSYVQGSYEQYF. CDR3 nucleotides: TGTGCCAGCAGTTACGTTCAGGGGTCCTACGAGCAGTACTTC.

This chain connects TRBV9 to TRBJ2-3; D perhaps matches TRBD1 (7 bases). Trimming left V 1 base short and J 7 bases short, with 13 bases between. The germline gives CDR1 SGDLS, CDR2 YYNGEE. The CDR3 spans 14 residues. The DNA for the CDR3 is TGTGCCAGCAGCGTACGGGCAGGGGGGAATACGCAGTATTTT. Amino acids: CASSVRAGGNTQYF.

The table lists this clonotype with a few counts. The CDR3 region has the DNA TGTGCCAGCAGCTTAGCGTTAGCGGGAGTCAATGAGCAGTTCTTC. It encodes CASSLALAGVNEQFF. The genes are TRBV11-2 and TRBJ2-1; 9 bases are shared with TRBD2. Germline V gene sequence: CDR1 SGHAT, CDR2 FQNNGV. Trimming cost V 1 base and J 6 bases; bases outside gene matches: 4. This CDR3 has 15 residues.

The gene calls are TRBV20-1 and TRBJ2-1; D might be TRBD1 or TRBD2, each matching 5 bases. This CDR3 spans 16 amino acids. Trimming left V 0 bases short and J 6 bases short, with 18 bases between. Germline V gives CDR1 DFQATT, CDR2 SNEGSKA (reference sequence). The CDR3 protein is CSARDLRDPWPNEQFF. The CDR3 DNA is TGCAGTGCTAGAGATCTCCGGGACCCATGGCCCAATGAGCAGTTCTTC.